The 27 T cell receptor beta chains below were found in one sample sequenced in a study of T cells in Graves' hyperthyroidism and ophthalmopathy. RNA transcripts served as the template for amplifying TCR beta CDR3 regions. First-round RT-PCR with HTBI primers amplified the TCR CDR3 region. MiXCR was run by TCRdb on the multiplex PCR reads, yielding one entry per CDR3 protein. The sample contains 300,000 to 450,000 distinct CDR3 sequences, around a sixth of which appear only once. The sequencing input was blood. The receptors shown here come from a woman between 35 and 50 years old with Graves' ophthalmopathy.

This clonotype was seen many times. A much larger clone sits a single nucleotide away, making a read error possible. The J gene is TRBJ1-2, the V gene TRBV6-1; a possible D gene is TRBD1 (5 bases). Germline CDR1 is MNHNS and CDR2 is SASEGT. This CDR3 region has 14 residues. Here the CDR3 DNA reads TGTGTCAGCAGTGAGGGACCGGCTAACTATGGCTACACCTTC. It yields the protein CVSSEGPANYGYTF.

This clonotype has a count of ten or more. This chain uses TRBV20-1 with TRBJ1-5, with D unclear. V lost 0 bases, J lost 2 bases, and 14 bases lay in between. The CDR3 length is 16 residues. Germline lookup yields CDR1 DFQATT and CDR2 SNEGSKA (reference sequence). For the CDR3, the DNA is TGCAGTGCTAGAGATGAAGGGATCTGGGGCAATCAGCCCCAGCATTTT. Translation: CSARDEGIWGNQPQHF.

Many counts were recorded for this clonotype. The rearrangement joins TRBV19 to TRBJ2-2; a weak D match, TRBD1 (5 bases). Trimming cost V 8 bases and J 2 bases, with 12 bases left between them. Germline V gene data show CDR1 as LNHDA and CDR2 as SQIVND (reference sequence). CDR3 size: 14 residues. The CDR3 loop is CASGQGVNTGELFF. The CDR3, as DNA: TGTGCCAGTGGGCAGGGCGTCAACACCGGGGAGCTGTTTTTT.

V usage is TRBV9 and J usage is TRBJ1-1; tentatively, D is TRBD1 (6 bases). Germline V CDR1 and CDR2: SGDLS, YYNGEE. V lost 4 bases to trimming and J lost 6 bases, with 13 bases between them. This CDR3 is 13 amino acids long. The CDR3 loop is CASSSRQEPEAFF. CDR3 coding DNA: TGTGCCAGCAGCTCAAGACAGGAGCCTGAAGCTTTCTTT.

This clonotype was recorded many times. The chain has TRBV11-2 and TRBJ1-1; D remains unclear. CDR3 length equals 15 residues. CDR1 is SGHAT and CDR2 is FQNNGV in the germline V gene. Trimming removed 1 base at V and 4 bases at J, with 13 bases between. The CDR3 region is CASSLGLLSGTEAFF. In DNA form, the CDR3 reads TGTGCCAGCAGCTTAGGGTTACTCTCCGGCACTGAAGCTTTCTTT.

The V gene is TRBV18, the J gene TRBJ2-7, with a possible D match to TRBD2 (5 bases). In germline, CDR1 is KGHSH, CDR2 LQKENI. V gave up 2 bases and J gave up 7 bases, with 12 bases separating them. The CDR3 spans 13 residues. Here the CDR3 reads CASSPKAGGEQYF. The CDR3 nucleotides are TGTGCCAGCTCACCAAAGGCTGGCGGGGAGCAGTACTTC.

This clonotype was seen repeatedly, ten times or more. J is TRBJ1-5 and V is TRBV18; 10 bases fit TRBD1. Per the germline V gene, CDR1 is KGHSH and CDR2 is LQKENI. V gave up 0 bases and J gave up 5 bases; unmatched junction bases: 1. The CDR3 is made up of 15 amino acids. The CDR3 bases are TGTGCCAGCTCACCACCCGGGACAGGGGATCAGCCCCAGCATTTT. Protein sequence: CASSPPGTGDQPQHF.

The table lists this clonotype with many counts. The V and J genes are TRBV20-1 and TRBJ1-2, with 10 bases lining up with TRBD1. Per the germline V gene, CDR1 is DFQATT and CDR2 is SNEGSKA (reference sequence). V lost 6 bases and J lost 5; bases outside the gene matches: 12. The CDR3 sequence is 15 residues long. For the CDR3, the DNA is TGCAGTGCGGAGACAGGGGGCCCTCTTGGGTATGGCTACACCTTC. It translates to CSAETGGPLGYGYTF.

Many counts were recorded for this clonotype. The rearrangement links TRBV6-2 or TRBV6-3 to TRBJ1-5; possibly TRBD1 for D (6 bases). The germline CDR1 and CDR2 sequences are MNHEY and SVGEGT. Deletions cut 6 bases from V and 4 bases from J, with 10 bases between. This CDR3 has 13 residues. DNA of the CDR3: TGTGCCAGCAGGCGGACAGATAATCAGCCCCAGCATTTT. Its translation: CASRRTDNQPQHF.

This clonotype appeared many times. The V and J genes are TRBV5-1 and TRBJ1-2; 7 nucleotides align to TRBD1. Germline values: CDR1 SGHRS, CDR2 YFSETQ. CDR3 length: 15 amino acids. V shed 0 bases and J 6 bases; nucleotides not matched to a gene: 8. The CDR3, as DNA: TGCGCCAGCAGCTTGGGGGACAGAGCCTCCGATGGCTACACCTTC. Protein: CASSLGDRASDGYTF.

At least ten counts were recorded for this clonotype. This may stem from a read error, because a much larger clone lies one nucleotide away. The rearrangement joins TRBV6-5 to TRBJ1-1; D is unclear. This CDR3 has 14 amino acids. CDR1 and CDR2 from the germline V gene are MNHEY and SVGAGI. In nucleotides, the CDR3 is TGTGCCAGCGGTTACTCTTCGCTGGACACTGAAGCTTTCTTT. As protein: CASGYSSLDTEAFF.

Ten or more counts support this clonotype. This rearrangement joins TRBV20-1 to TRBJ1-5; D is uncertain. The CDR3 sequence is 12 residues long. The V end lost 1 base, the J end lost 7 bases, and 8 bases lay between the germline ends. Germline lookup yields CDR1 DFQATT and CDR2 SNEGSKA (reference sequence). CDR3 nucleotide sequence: TGCAGTGCTAGAGTAGAGGTCCAGCCCCAGCATTTT. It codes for CSARVEVQPQHF.

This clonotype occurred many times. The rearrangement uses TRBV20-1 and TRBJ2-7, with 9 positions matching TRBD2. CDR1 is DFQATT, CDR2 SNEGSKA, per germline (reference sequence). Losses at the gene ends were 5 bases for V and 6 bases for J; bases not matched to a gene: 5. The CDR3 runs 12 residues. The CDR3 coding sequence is TGCAGTGCTGGGGCTAGCGGGACCGAGCAGTACTTC. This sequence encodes CSAGASGTEQYF.

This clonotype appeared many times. The CDR3 here is CASSSDRGFSGELFF. The DNA for the CDR3 is TGTGCCAGCAGTTCGGACAGGGGCTTTTCCGGGGAGCTGTTTTTT. V and J are TRBV28 and TRBJ2-2, with TRBD1 matching over 9 bases. The V segment lost 4 bases and the J segment 6 bases; nucleotides outside the gene matches: 6. CDR3 size: 15 residues. Germline loops: CDR1 MDHEN, CDR2 SYDVKM.

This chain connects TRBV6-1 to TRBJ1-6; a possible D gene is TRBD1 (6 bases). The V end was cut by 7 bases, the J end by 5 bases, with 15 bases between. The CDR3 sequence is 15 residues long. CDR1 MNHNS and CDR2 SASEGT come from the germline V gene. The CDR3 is CASTKAQGDNSPLHF. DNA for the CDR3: TGTGCCAGCACGAAAGCACAGGGAGATAATTCACCCCTCCACTTT.

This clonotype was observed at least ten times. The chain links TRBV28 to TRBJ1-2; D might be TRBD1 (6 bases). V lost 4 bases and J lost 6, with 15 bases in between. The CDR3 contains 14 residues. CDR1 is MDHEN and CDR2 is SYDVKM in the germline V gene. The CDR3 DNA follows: TGTGCCAGCAGTTCCTCCGCTGGGGGGCATGGCTACACCTTC. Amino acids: CASSSSAGGHGYTF.

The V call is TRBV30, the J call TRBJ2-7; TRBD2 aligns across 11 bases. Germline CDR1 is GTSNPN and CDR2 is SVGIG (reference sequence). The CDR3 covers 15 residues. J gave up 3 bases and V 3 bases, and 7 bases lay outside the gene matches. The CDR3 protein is CAWRLAGDRDYEQYF. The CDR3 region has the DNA TGTGCCTGGAGACTAGCGGGAGATAGAGACTACGAGCAGTACTTC.

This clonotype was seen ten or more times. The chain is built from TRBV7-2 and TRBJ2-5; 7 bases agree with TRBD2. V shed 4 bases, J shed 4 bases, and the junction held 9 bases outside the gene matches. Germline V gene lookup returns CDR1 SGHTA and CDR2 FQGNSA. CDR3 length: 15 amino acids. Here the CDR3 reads CASSYSGTKLETQYF. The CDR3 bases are TGTGCCAGCAGCTACTCCGGGACTAAACTAGAGACCCAGTACTTC.

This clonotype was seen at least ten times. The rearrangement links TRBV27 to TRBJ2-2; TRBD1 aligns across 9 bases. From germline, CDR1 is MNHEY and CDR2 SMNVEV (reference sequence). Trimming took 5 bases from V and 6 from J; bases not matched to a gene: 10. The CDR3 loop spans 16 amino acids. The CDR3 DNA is TGTGCCAGCAGTCCGTCCCGGACAGGGGTATCCGGGGAGCTGTTTTTT. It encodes CASSPSRTGVSGELFF.

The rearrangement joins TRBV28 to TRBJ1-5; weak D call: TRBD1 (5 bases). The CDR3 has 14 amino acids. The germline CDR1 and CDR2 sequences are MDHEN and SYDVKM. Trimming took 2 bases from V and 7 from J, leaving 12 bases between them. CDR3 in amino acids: CASSLLGARQPQHF. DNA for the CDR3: TGTGCCAGCAGTTTACTTGGGGCCAGGCAGCCCCAGCATTTT. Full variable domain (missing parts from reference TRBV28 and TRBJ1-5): DVKVTQSSRYLVKRTGEKVFLECVQDMDHENMFWYRQDPGLGLRLIYFSYDVKMKEKGDIPEGYSVSREKKERFSLILESASTNQTSMYLCASSLLGARQPQHFGDGTRLSIL.

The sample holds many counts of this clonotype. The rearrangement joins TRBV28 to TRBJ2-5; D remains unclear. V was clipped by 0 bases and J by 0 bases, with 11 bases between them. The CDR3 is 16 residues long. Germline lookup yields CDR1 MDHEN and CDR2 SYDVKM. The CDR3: CASSLWDPRYQETQYF. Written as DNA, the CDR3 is TGTGCCAGCAGTTTATGGGACCCACGATACCAAGAGACCCAGTACTTC.

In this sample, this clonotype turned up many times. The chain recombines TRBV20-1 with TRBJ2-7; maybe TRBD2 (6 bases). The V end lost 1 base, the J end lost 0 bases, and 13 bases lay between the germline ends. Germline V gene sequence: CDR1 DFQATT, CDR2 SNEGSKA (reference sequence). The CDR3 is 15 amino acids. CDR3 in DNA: TGCAGTGCTAGAGGACCTAGCGCTCTCTCCTACGAGCAGTACTTC. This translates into CSARGPSALSYEQYF.

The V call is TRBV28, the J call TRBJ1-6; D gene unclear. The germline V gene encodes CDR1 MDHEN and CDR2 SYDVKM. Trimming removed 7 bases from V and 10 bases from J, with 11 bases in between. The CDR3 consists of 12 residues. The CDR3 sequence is CASKGTASPLHF. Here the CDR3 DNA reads TGTGCCAGCAAAGGAACAGCCTCACCCCTCCACTTT.

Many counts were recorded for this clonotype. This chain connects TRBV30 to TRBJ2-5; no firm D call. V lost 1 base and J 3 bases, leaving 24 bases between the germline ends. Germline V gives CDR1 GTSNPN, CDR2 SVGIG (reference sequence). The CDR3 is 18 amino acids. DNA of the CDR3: TGTGCCTGGAGTGAAATAGGACGGCCTAAGGTGGGGAAAGAGACCCAGTACTTC. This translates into CAWSEIGRPKVGKETQYF. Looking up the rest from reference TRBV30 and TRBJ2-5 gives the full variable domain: SQTIHQWPATLVQPVGSPLSLECTVEGTSNPNLYWYRQAAGRGLQLLFYSVGIGQISSEVPQNLSASRPQDRQFILSSKKLLLSDSGFYLCAWSEIGRPKVGKETQYFGPGTRLLVL.

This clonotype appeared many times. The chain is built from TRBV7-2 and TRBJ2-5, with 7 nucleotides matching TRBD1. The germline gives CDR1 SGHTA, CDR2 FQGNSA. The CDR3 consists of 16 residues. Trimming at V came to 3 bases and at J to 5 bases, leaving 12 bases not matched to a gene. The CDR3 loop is CASSFNGAGGRETQYF. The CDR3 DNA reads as TGTGCCAGCAGCTTTAACGGAGCAGGGGGTCGGGAGACCCAGTACTTC. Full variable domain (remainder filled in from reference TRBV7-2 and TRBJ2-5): GAGVSQSPSNKVTEKGKDVELRCDPISGHTALYWYRQSLGQGLEFLIYFQGNSAPDKSGLPSDRFSAERTGGSVSTLTIQRTQQEDSAVYLCASSFNGAGGRETQYFGPGTRLLVL.

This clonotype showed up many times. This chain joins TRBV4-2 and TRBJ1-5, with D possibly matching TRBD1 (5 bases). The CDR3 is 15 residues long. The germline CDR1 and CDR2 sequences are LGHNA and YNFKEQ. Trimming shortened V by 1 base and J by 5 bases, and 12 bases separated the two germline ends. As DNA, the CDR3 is TGTGCCAGCAGCCAAGCAGGGAATATTGATCAGCCCCAGCATTTT. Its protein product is CASSQAGNIDQPQHF.

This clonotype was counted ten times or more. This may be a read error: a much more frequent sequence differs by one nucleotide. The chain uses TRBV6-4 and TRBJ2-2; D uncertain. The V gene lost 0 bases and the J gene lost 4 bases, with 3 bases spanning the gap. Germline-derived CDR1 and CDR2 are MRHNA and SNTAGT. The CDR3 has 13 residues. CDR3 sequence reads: CASSDSSTGELFF. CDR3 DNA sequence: TGTGCCAGCAGTGACTCGAGCACCGGGGAGCTGTTTTTT.